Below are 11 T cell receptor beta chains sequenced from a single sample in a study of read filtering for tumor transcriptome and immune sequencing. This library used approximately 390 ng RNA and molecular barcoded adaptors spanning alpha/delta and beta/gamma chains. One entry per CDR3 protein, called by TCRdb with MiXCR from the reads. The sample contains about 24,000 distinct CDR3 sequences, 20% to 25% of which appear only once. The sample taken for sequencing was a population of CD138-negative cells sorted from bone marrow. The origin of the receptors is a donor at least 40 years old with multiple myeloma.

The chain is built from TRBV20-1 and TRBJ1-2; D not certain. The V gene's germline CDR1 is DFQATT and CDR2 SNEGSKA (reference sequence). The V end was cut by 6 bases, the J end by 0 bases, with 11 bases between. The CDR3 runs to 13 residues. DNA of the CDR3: TGCAGTGCCATCTACGTACCTAACTATGGCTACACCTTC. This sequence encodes CSAIYVPNYGYTF.

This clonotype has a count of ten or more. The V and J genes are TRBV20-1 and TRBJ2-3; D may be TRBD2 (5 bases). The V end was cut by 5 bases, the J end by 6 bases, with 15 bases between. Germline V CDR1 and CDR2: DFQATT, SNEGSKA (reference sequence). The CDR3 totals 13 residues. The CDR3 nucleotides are TGCAGTGCTCCTGTCTCAGCGGCGGATACGCAGTATTTT. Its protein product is CSAPVSAADTQYF.

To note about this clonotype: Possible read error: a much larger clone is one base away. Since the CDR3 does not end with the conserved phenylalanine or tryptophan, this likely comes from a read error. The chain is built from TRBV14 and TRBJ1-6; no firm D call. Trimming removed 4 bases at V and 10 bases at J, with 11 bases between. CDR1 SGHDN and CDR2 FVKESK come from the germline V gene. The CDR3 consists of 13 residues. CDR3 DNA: TGTGCCAGCAGCCGCCGGGAAGGCTCACCCCTCCACCTT. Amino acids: CASSRREGSPLHL.

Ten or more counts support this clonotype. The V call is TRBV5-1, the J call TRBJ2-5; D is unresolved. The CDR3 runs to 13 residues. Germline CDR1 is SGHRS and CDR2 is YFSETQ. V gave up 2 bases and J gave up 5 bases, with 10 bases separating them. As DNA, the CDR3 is TGCGCCAGCAGCTTAGGCGTTCCGGAGACCCAGTACTTC. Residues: CASSLGVPETQYF.

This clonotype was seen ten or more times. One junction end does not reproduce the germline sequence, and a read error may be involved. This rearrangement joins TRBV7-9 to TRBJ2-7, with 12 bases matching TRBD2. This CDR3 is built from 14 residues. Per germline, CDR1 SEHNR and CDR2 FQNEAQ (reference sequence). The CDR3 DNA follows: TGTGCCAGCAGCCTAGCGGGGGGGCCTAGCGAGCAGTACTTC. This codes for CASSLAGGPSEQYF.

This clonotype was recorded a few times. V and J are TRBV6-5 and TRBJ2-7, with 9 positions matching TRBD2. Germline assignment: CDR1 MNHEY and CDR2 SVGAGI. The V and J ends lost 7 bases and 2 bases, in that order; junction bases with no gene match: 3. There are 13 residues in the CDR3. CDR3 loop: CASILAGTYEQYF. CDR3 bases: TGTGCCAGCATCCTAGCGGGGACCTACGAGCAGTACTTC.

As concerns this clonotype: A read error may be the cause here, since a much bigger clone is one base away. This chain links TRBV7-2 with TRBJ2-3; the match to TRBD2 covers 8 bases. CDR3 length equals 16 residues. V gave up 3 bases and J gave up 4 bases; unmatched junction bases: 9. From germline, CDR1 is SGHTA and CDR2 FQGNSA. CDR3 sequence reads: CASSFHSGRRADTQYF. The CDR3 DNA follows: TGTGCCAGCAGCTTCCACAGCGGGAGACGGGCAGATACGCAGTATTTT.

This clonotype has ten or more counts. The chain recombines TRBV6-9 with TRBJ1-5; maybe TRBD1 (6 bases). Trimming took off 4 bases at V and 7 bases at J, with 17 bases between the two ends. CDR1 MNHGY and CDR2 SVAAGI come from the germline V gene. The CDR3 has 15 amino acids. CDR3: CASSFALTGAQPQHF. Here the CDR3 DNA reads TGTGCCAGCAGTTTCGCCCTCACGGGGGCACAGCCCCAGCATTTT.

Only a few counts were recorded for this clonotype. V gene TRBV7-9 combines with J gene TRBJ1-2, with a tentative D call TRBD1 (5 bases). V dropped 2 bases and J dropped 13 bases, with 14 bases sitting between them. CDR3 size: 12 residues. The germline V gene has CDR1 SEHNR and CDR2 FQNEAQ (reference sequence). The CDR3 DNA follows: TGTGCCAGCAGCTTAAGTACAGGAGTATCCACCTTC. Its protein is CASSLSTGVSTF.

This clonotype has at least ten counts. Here the CDR3 DNA reads TGTGCCAGCAGCTCGACCTTTAGCTCCTATAATTCACCCCTCCACTTT. This encodes CASSSTFSSYNSPLHF. The chain couples TRBV27 to TRBJ1-6; D is undetermined. The V gene lost 6 bases and the J gene lost 0 bases, with 12 bases spanning the gap. Germline V gene data show CDR1 as MNHEY and CDR2 as SMNVEV (reference sequence). The CDR3 sequence is 16 residues long.

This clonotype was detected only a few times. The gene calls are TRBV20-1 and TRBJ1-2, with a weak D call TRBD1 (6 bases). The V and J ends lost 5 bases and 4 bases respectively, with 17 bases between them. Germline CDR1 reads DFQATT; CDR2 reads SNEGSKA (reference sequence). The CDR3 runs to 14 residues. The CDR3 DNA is TGCAGTGCTGCTGACAGGTCTGCGGTCTATGGCTACACCTTC. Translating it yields CSAADRSAVYGYTF.